Sequencing of this TCR beta chain was carried out in a study of cytomegalovirus exposure and HLA in healthy donors. Study-level results: Researchers catalogued 160 or so TCR beta chains as cytomegalovirus-associated. Later analysis identified several of the most significant clusters that appeared linked to common viral pathogens. Clonal expansion, a later analysis showed, was greater in HLA-associated TCR beta chains than in equally common others.

CDR1 and CDR2 from the germline V gene are LGHNA and YNFKEQ. The CDR3 runs to 16 residues. With regard to this clone: Its matching antigen is unknown. Germline and junction disagree at one end, which may indicate a read error.

The study ran its PCR with 60 Vbeta and 13 Jbeta primers. TCRdb keeps only in-frame clones here, not all; method: immunoSEQ multiplex PCR. Of under 200,000 clones listed, around 83% are singletons. V and J are TRBV4-2 and TRBJ2-3, with D maybe TRBD2 (6 bases). The sample was PBMCs. The source is a girl aged 2 to 9 in good health and CMV-seropositive. The CDR3 loop is CASSQDGELAGSRVHF. CDR3 coding DNA: TGTGCCAGCAGCCAAGACGGTGAACTAGCCGGAAGTCGAGTACATTTT.